This T cell receptor beta chain derives from a study of blood T cell repertoires in COVID-19. Study details: PBMCs, B-cell-depleted T cells, or T cells were the source of the cDNA or gDNA that made up the material.

While infection was still active, Seattle patients were enrolled and then followed longitudinally. Original methodology: Amplification of reference gene primers provided the estimated nucleated cell counts. Sequencing was performed with immunoSEQ multiplex PCR; in TCRdb, only in-frame clones are kept and a portion is missing. The D gene and trimming were derived from the DNA, and the V and J assignments and clone size from that table. The table has nearly 300,000 clones, approximately 84% seen once. The CDR3 totals 14 residues. Germline-derived CDR1 and CDR2 are SGHTA and FQGTGA. Trimming pared 0 bases from V and 6 bases from J, leaving 11 bases between.

The receptor's source is a human donor with COVID-19, enrolled during active disease. The donor label of this sample is uncertain. Sequencing was carried out using peripheral blood. The chain joins TRBV7-3 to TRBJ1-2; TRBD1 is a possible D gene (6 bases). CDR3 DNA sequence: TGTGCCAGCAGCTTAACCGGGGGGCTAGATGGCTACACCTTC. This codes for CASSLTGGLDGYTF.